Listed below are T cell receptor beta chains from one sample, sequenced in a study of T cell repertoires in cytomegalovirus infection. TCRdb re-called the reads through MiXCR, storing one row per CDR3 protein. The sample lists roughly 250,000 distinct CDR3 sequences; 9% to 15% were seen once. Material: PBMCs. The receptors stem from a human donor in good health (CMV status not recorded). Some clones in this sample may be carry-over from other donors' samples. Both conserved end residues are part of each CDR3. Fields, in order: D gene, clone size, V gene, J gene, CDR3 DNA, CDR3 protein. The D gene is left open where the match is weak. Some rows mark clone size as missing; the rest say once, few, many or name a class of expanded clone.

d_call: TRBD1; clone_size: many; v_call: TRBV2; j_call: TRBJ1-2; cdr3_nt: TGTGCCAGCAAAGGGACAGGGGCGGGCTACACCTTC; cdr3_aa: CASKGTGAGYTF
d_call: NA; clone_size: many; v_call: TRBV2; j_call: TRBJ2-2; cdr3_nt: TGTGCCAGCAGACGGACAGCGAACACCGGGGAGCTGTTTTTT; cdr3_aa: CASRRTANTGELFF
d_call: TRBD1; clone_size: many; v_call: TRBV7-2; j_call: TRBJ2-5; cdr3_nt: TGTGCCAGCAGCTCCAGTCAGGGGGCGGGAGAGACCCAGTACTTC; cdr3_aa: CASSSSQGAGETQYF
d_call: TRBD1; clone_size: few; v_call: TRBV7-2; j_call: TRBJ2-3; cdr3_nt: TGTGCCAGCAGCTACGGGGACAGGGGGGGGGCAGATACGCAGTATTTT; cdr3_aa: CASSYGDRGGADTQYF
d_call: NA; clone_size: NA; v_call: TRBV29-1; j_call: TRBJ1-2; cdr3_nt: TGCAGCGTTCCCAACGGACAGCGGATCTATGGCTACACCTTC; cdr3_aa: CSVPNGQRIYGYTF
d_call: TRBD1; clone_size: few; v_call: TRBV6-5; j_call: TRBJ2-2; cdr3_nt: TGTGCCAGCAGACAGGGGCCCGACACCGGGGAGCTGTTTTTT; cdr3_aa: CASRQGPDTGELFF
d_call: TRBD1; clone_size: NA; v_call: TRBV27; j_call: TRBJ2-3; cdr3_nt: TGTGCCAGCAGTCCAAGAACTGACAGGGCGTCTAGCACAGATACGCAGTATTTT; cdr3_aa: CASSPRTDRASSTDTQYF
d_call: TRBD2; clone_size: NA; v_call: TRBV6-6; j_call: TRBJ2-7; cdr3_nt: TGTGCCAGCAGTTCCCACGCGGGGGGGCGATACGAGCAGTACTTC; cdr3_aa: CASSSHAGGRYEQYF
d_call: NA; clone_size: many; v_call: TRBV7-2; j_call: TRBJ1-5; cdr3_nt: TGTGCCAGCAGCTCCGGGGACGTTCATAGCAATCAGCCCCAGCATTTT; cdr3_aa: CASSSGDVHSNQPQHF
d_call: NA; clone_size: NA; v_call: TRBV6-5; j_call: TRBJ2-7; cdr3_nt: TGTGCCAGCAGTTACTCGTTCCATCCCACCGGCGGTTACGAGCAGTACTTC; cdr3_aa: CASSYSFHPTGGYEQYF
d_call: NA; clone_size: many; v_call: TRBV12-3/TRBV12-4; j_call: TRBJ1-4; cdr3_nt: TGTGCCAGCAGTTTAAGCGTAAGAGCCGCAACTAATGAAAAACTGTTTTTT; cdr3_aa: CASSLSVRAATNEKLFF
d_call: NA; clone_size: many; v_call: TRBV7-2; j_call: TRBJ2-2; cdr3_nt: TGTGCCAGCAGCTTAACGACTACGAACACCGGGGAGCTGTTTTTT; cdr3_aa: CASSLTTTNTGELFF
d_call: NA; clone_size: many; v_call: TRBV7-2; j_call: TRBJ1-2; cdr3_nt: TGTGCCAGCTCCCCGGCGGGGCCCAGCTATGGCTACACCTTC; cdr3_aa: CASSPAGPSYGYTF
d_call: NA; clone_size: NA; v_call: TRBV28; j_call: TRBJ1-1; cdr3_nt: TGTGCCAGCAGTTTATCGGGCAGATTGAACACTGAAGCTTTCTTT; cdr3_aa: CASSLSGRLNTEAFF
d_call: TRBD2; clone_size: many; v_call: TRBV7-3; j_call: TRBJ2-6; cdr3_nt: TGTGCCAGCAGCTTAATAGGGCGGGGGGTATCTGGGGCCAACGTCCTGACTTTC; cdr3_aa: CASSLIGRGVSGANVLTF
d_call: TRBD1; clone_size: NA; v_call: TRBV7-6; j_call: TRBJ1-1; cdr3_nt: TGTGCCAGCAGCCCGCGGACAGGGGTGTTGAACACTGAAGCTTTCTTT; cdr3_aa: CASSPRTGVLNTEAFF
d_call: NA; clone_size: few; v_call: TRBV28; j_call: TRBJ1-1; cdr3_nt: TGTGCCAGCTCCTGGGGGAGTATGCGGACTGAAGCTTTCTTT; cdr3_aa: CASSWGSMRTEAFF
d_call: TRBD1; clone_size: NA; v_call: TRBV14; j_call: TRBJ2-7; cdr3_nt: TGTGCCAGCAGGGGGACAGGGAGGCTGTACTTC; cdr3_aa: CASRGTGRLYF
d_call: TRBD1; clone_size: many; v_call: TRBV5-1; j_call: TRBJ1-1; cdr3_nt: TGCGCCAGCAGCCGGGACAGGGGCTCTGAAGCTTTCTTT; cdr3_aa: CASSRDRGSEAFF
d_call: TRBD2; clone_size: many; v_call: TRBV20-1; j_call: TRBJ2-1; cdr3_nt: TGCAGTGCTAGAGTCCTAGCGGGGGGGCAAAGTCCCTACAATGAGCAGTTCTTC; cdr3_aa: CSARVLAGGQSPYNEQFF
d_call: NA; clone_size: few; v_call: TRBV11-2; j_call: TRBJ2-7; cdr3_nt: TGTGCCAGCAGCCAAGCTAGCGTCTCCTACGAGCAGTACTTC; cdr3_aa: CASSQASVSYEQYF
d_call: NA; clone_size: many; v_call: TRBV7-9; j_call: TRBJ2-1; cdr3_nt: TGTGCCAGCAGCTTAGCAGGGACCTACAATGAGCAGTTCTTC; cdr3_aa: CASSLAGTYNEQFF
d_call: NA; clone_size: few; v_call: TRBV6-6; j_call: TRBJ1-5; cdr3_nt: TGTGCCAGCAGCCACTCGGGAGACAATCAGCCCCAGCATTTT; cdr3_aa: CASSHSGDNQPQHF
d_call: NA; clone_size: few; v_call: TRBV19; j_call: TRBJ1-1; cdr3_nt: TGTGCCAGTAGCCGGGACGGAGAAGCTTTCTTT; cdr3_aa: CASSRDGEAFF
d_call: TRBD1; clone_size: few; v_call: TRBV6-5; j_call: TRBJ1-2; cdr3_nt: TGTGCCAGCACCACGACAGGGGGAGGGCTGACTGGCTACACCTTC; cdr3_aa: CASTTTGGGLTGYTF
d_call: NA; clone_size: NA; v_call: TRBV5-5; j_call: TRBJ1-1; cdr3_nt: TGTGCCAGCAGCTTGGCGTACAGGCACACTGAAGCTTTCTTT; cdr3_aa: CASSLAYRHTEAFF
d_call: TRBD2; clone_size: few; v_call: TRBV28; j_call: TRBJ2-7; cdr3_nt: TGTGCCAGCAGTCCCCCCCAACTAGCGGGATTGATTGAGCAGTACTTC; cdr3_aa: CASSPPQLAGLIEQYF
d_call: TRBD1; clone_size: medium-sized; v_call: TRBV6-1; j_call: TRBJ1-2; cdr3_nt: TGTGCCAGCCTCGGAGATCCCGGGACAGGGACCTCATATGGCTACACCTTC; cdr3_aa: CASLGDPGTGTSYGYTF
d_call: NA; clone_size: many; v_call: TRBV19; j_call: TRBJ2-3; cdr3_nt: TGTGCCAGTAGCCGAGGGGGGACAGTCACAGATACGCAGTATTTT; cdr3_aa: CASSRGGTVTDTQYF
d_call: NA; clone_size: few; v_call: TRBV18; j_call: TRBJ2-5; cdr3_nt: TGTGCCAGCTCACGACCCCTCACGGAGACCCAGTACTTC; cdr3_aa: CASSRPLTETQYF
d_call: NA; clone_size: NA; v_call: TRBV7-2; j_call: TRBJ1-2; cdr3_nt: TGTGCCAGCAGCTTAGAGGTGGCCGGCAGCCCCTATGGCTACACCTTC; cdr3_aa: CASSLEVAGSPYGYTF
d_call: TRBD1; clone_size: NA; v_call: TRBV29-1; j_call: TRBJ2-5; cdr3_nt: TGCAGCGCTTGGACAGGGCAAGAGACCCAGTACTTC; cdr3_aa: CSAWTGQETQYF
d_call: TRBD1; clone_size: many; v_call: TRBV7-8; j_call: TRBJ1-2; cdr3_nt: TGTGCCAGCAGCGAACGTTCCGGGACAGGGGGCGGCTACACCTTC; cdr3_aa: CASSERSGTGGGYTF
d_call: TRBD1; clone_size: many; v_call: TRBV11-3; j_call: TRBJ1-1; cdr3_nt: TGTGCCAGCAGCTACGGCCGACAGGGGAACACTGAAGCTTTCTTT; cdr3_aa: CASSYGRQGNTEAFF
d_call: TRBD1; clone_size: NA; v_call: TRBV29-1; j_call: TRBJ2-2; cdr3_nt: TGCAGCGTGACTGGGACAGTAAACACCGGGGAGCTGTTTTTT; cdr3_aa: CSVTGTVNTGELFF
d_call: TRBD2; clone_size: many; v_call: TRBV28; j_call: TRBJ2-1; cdr3_nt: TGTGCCAGCAGCGAACTAGCGGGAGTCTACAATGAGCAGTTCTTC; cdr3_aa: CASSELAGVYNEQFF
d_call: NA; clone_size: NA; v_call: TRBV9; j_call: TRBJ1-2; cdr3_nt: TGTGCCAGCAGCGTAGAAGCCAGTTATGGCTACACCTTC; cdr3_aa: CASSVEASYGYTF
d_call: TRBD2; clone_size: many; v_call: TRBV7-2; j_call: TRBJ2-1; cdr3_nt: TGTGCCAGCAGCCCCATTGGCGGGAGTATCGTCAATGAGCAGTTCTTC; cdr3_aa: CASSPIGGSIVNEQFF
d_call: TRBD1; clone_size: many; v_call: TRBV7-2; j_call: TRBJ2-5; cdr3_nt: TGTGCCAGCAGCTTCAATACAGGGGGTCGGGGAGAGACCCAGTACTTC; cdr3_aa: CASSFNTGGRGETQYF
d_call: NA; clone_size: few; v_call: TRBV5-4; j_call: TRBJ2-1; cdr3_nt: TGTGCCAGCAGCCCGGGGGGGGGGACAGGTAACAATGAGCAGTTCTTC; cdr3_aa: CASSPGGGTGNNEQFF
d_call: NA; clone_size: few; v_call: TRBV29-1; j_call: TRBJ1-1; cdr3_nt: TGCAGCGTTAGTGAGCAGGGACTGAACACTGAAGCTTTCTTT; cdr3_aa: CSVSEQGLNTEAFF
d_call: NA; clone_size: NA; v_call: TRBV20-1; j_call: TRBJ1-1; cdr3_nt: TGCAGTGCTCGCCTAGAGGTGGACACTGAAGCTTTCTTT; cdr3_aa: CSARLEVDTEAFF
d_call: NA; clone_size: NA; v_call: TRBV28; j_call: TRBJ2-7; cdr3_nt: TGTGCCAGCAGTTTCCCCGGGGCAGGCCTCGCCGAGCAGTACTTC; cdr3_aa: CASSFPGAGLAEQYF
d_call: NA; clone_size: once; v_call: TRBV4-3; j_call: TRBJ1-2; cdr3_nt: TGCGCCAGCAGCCAAGACTGGGGGAAGGAAGGTGGCTACACCTTC; cdr3_aa: CASSQDWGKEGGYTF
d_call: NA; clone_size: few; v_call: TRBV29-1; j_call: TRBJ2-3; cdr3_nt: TGCAGCGTTGTCGGTGGGAGGAGAGGGACAGATACGCAGTATTTT; cdr3_aa: CSVVGGRRGTDTQYF
d_call: NA; clone_size: NA; v_call: TRBV3-1; j_call: TRBJ1-5; cdr3_nt: TGTGCCAGCAGCCATAGAGCTGGCAATCAGCCCCAGCATTTT; cdr3_aa: CASSHRAGNQPQHF
d_call: TRBD2; clone_size: many; v_call: TRBV6-2/TRBV6-3; j_call: TRBJ2-3; cdr3_nt: TGTGCCAGCAGTTCCCCTTGGACTAGCGGGGGGTCTGATACGCAGTATTTT; cdr3_aa: CASSSPWTSGGSDTQYF
d_call: NA; clone_size: NA; v_call: TRBV5-6; j_call: TRBJ2-1; cdr3_nt: TGTGCCAGCACCTCCAAAGGACGGAATGAGCAGTTCTTC; cdr3_aa: CASTSKGRNEQFF
d_call: NA; clone_size: many; v_call: TRBV7-2; j_call: TRBJ1-5; cdr3_nt: TGTGCCAGCAGCTTAGTACATGCGGTTAGCAATCAGCCCCAGCATTTT; cdr3_aa: CASSLVHAVSNQPQHF